The rows below give T cell receptor beta chains drawn from one sample of a study of blood T cells in healthy people across ages. TCRdb recomputed calls from the 5' RACE reads with MiXCR, one row per CDR3 protein. This table holds about 640,000 distinct CDR3 sequences, around 31% found once. Sequenced material: blood. The source of these receptors is a woman older than 75 in good health. CDR3s include the opening cysteine and the closing phenylalanine or tryptophan. A D gene is named only where the DNA matches it firmly. Rows give clone size only sometimes, using once, few, many, or a class for an expanded clone.

J gene,clone size,V gene,D gene,CDR3 length,CDR3 protein,CDR3 DNA
TRBJ2-5,many,TRBV5-1,-,15,CASSLTPLRGETQYF,TGCGCCAGCAGCTTAACCCCACTTCGAGGAGAGACCCAGTACTTC
TRBJ1-1,-,TRBV4-3,TRBD1,12,CASSDWTGDAFF,TGCGCCAGCAGCGATTGGACAGGGGATGCTTTCTTT
TRBJ2-5,-,TRBV4-2,-,13,CASSQERQETQYF,TGTGCCAGCAGCCAAGAACGGCAAGAGACCCAGTACTTC
TRBJ2-7,many,TRBV3-1,-,13,CASSPGLRGEQYF,TGTGCCAGCAGCCCGGGACTGCGGGGCGAGCAGTACTTC
TRBJ2-3,few,TRBV2,-,14,CASSFSVGADTQYF,TGTGCCAGTTCCTTTAGCGTTGGGGCAGATACGCAGTATTTT
TRBJ2-1,many,TRBV7-3,TRBD1,14,CASSYGQAWNEQFF,TGTGCCAGCAGCTATGGACAGGCTTGGAATGAGCAGTTCTTC
TRBJ1-4,many,TRBV6-5,-,12,CASSTRGEKLFF,TGTGCCAGCAGTACGAGGGGGGAAAAACTGTTTTTT
TRBJ2-2,-,TRBV19,-,14,CASSIQANTGELFF,TGTGCCAGTAGTATCCAGGCGAACACCGGGGAGCTGTTTTTT
TRBJ1-5,-,TRBV20-1,-,13,CSVRRGHDQPQHF,TGCAGTGTCCGCAGGGGACATGATCAGCCCCAGCATTTT
TRBJ1-1,many,TRBV12-3/TRBV12-4,-,12,CASSFHPLPAFF,TGTGCCAGCAGTTTCCACCCCTTACCAGCTTTCTTT
TRBJ1-2,many,TRBV7-2,TRBD1,14,CASSTRWQGGGYTF,TGTGCCAGCAGCACCCGGTGGCAGGGGGGTGGCTACACCTTC
TRBJ1-1,few,TRBV20-1,-,14,CSARDLRDRTEAFF,TGCAGTGCTAGAGATCTCCGGGACCGCACTGAAGCTTTCTTT
TRBJ2-6,-,TRBV3-1,TRBD1,17,CASSLSQGASGANVLTF,TGTGCCAGCAGCCTTTCCCAGGGGGCCTCTGGGGCCAACGTCCTGACTTTC
TRBJ1-5,-,TRBV20-1,TRBD1,18,CSASHPGQGSIGNQPQHF,TGCAGTGCTAGTCACCCGGGACAGGGTTCGATAGGCAATCAGCCCCAGCATTTT
TRBJ2-3,many,TRBV5-1,-,15,CASSRTDGTTDTQYF,TGCGCCAGCAGTAGGACAGACGGGACCACAGATACGCAGTATTTT
TRBJ1-2,few,TRBV5-5,TRBD1,16,CASSISFVLTGEGYTF,TGTGCCAGCAGCATAAGCTTTGTCCTGACAGGGGAGGGCTACACCTTC